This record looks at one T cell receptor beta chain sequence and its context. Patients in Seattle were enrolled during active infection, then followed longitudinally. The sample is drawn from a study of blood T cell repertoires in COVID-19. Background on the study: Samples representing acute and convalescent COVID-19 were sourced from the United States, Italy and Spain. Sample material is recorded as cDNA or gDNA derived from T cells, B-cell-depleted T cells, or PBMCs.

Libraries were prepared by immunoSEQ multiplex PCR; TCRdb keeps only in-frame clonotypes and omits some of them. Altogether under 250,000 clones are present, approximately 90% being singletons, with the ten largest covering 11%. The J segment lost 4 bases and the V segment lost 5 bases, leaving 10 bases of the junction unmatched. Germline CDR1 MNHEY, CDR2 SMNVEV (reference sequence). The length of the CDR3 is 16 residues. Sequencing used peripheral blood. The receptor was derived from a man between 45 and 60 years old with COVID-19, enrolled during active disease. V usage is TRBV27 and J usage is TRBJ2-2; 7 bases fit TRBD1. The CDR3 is CASSIGQDRPTGELFF. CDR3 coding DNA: TGTGCCAGCAGTATCGGACAGGACCGGCCCACCGGGGAGCTGTTTTTT.